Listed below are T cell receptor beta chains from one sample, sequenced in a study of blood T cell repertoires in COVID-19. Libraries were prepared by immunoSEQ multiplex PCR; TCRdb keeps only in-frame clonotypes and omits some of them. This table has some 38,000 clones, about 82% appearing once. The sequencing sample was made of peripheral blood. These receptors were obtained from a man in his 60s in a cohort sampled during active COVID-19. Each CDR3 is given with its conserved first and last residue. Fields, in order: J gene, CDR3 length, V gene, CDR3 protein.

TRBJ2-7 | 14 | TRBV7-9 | CASSLMGGWDEQYF
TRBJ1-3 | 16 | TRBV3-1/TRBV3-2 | CASSPTGQVGGNTIYF
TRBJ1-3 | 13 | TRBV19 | CASSRDRGNTIYF
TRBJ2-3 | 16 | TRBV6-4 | CASSAGSGSGTDTQYF
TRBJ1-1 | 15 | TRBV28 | CASSSPTGMNTEAFF
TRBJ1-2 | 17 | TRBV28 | CASSLPGTGGAGYGYTF
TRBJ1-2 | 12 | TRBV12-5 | CASGLLGGQGTF
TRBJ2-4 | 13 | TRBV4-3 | CASSQEQGNIQYF
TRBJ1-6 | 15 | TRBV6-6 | CASSRESSYNSPLHF
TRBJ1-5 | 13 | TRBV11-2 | CASSLGTGQPQHF
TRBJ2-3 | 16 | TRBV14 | CASSQVAGGYTDTQYF
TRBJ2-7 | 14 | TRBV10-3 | CAISDGELGYEQYF
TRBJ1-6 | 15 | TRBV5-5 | CASSQSPGQNSPLHF
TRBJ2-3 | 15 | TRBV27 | CASSLTGGSTDTQYF
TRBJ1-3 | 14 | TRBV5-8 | CASSFLQAVNTIYF
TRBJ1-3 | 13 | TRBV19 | CATSTGTGNTIYF
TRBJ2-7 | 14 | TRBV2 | CASRGSGRYVEQYF
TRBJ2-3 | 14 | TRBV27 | CASSFQGGGDTQYF
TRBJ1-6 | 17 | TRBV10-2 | CASRSLGTTTSNSPLHF
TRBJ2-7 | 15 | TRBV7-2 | CASSLKGASSYEQYF
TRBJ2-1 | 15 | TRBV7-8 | CASSFGGFSYNEQFF
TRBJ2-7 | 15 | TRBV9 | CASSVGPEDPYEQYF
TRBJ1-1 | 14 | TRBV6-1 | CASSEFRQVTEAFF
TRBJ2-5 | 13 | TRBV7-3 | CASSFTREETQYF
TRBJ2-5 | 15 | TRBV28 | CASTPRAGEQETQYF
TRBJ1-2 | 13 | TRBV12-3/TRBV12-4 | CASSFRTVRGYTF
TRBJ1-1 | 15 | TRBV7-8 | CASSQEGRMNTEAFF
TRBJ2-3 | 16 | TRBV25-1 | CASSEWAGFSTDTQYF
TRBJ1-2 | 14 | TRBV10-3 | CAISEDRDSYGYTF
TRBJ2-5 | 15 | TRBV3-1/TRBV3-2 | CASSPHSGRKETQYF
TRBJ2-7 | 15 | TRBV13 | CASSLRIGGAYEQYF
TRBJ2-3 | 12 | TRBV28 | CVSGLRTDTQYF